What follows describes a single T cell receptor beta chain. The data originate from a study of blood T cell repertoires in COVID-19. As for the study in general: Material from acute and convalescent COVID-19 was sourced from the United States, Italy and Spain. T cells, B-cell-depleted T cells, or PBMCs supplied cDNA or gDNA.

TCRdb keeps only in-frame clones here, not all; method: immunoSEQ multiplex PCR. In the table there are about 150,000 clones, approximately 80% of which are singletons. The receptor comes from a human donor in a cohort sampled during active COVID-19. Specimen: peripheral blood.

The CDR3 reads CASSSRGGAPDTQYF. As DNA, the CDR3 is TGTGCCAGCAGCTCTAGGGGTGGGGCCCCAGATACGCAGTATTTT. The gene calls are TRBV3-1 (or the pseudogene TRBV3-2) and TRBJ2-3; tentative D call: TRBD1 (5 bases). From germline, CDR1 is LGHDT and CDR2 YNNKEL (reference sequence). V lost 5 bases, J lost 4 bases, and 16 bases lay in between. The CDR3 sequence is 15 residues long.